This T cell receptor (beta chain) emerged from a study of cytomegalovirus exposure and HLA in healthy donors. Overall study findings and caveats: Only CMV serostatus was available as immune exposure information. A missense DCLRE1C variant was associated with V- and J-gene trimming of TCR beta chains in a later analysis, and an independent cohort replicated the association. Prior analysis indicated that the majority of TCR beta V segments exhibited productivity approximately 87% or approximately 30% of the time. An analysis was carried out later, and it reportedly showed fewer N-insertions in an Asian-associated ancestry cluster than the approximately 680-donor mean.

The primer mix had 60 Vbeta and 13 Jbeta primers. Assay used: immunoSEQ multiplex PCR; TCRdb lists only in-frame clones, some missing. The table includes around 150,000 clones, approximately 78% detected once. Comments on this clone: What it recognizes is unknown.

Sequenced: PBMCs. The sequence was obtained from a male donor in good health and CMV-seropositive.

The CDR3, as DNA: TGTGCCAGCAGCTGGGGGACAGGGAATAGCAATCAGCCCCAGCATTTT. Translated, it gives CASSWGTGNSNQPQHF. The genes are TRBV7-9 and TRBJ1-5; 9 bases line up with TRBD1. CDR3 length: 16 residues. After removal of 4 bases from V and 0 bases from J, the junction contained 4 bases not matched to a gene. CDR1 and CDR2 (germline): SEHNR, FQNEAQ (reference sequence).